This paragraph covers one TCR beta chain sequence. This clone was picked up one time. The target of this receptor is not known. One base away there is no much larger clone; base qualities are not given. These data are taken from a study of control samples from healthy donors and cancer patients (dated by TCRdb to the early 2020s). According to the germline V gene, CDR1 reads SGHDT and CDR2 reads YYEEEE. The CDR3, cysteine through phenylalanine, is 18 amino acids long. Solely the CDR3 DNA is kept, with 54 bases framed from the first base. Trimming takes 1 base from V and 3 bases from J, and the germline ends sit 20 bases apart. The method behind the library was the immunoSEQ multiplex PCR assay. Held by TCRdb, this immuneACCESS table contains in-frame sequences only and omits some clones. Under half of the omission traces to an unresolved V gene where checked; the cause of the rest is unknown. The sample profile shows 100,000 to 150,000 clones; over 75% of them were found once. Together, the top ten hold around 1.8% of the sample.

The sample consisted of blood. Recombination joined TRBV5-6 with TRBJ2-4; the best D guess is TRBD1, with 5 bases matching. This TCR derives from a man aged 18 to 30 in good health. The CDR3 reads CASSLSSRPSQGKNIQYF. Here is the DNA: TGTGCCAGCAGCTTGTCATCAAGGCCCTCTCAGGGCAAAAACATTCAGTACTTC. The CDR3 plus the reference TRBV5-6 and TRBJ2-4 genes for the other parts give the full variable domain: DAGVTQSPTHLIKTRGQQVTLRCSPKSGHDTVSWYQQALGQGPQFIFQYYEEEERQRGNFPDRFSGHQFPNYSSELNVNALLLGDSALYLCASSLSSRPSQGKNIQYFGAGTRLSVL.